This T cell receptor beta chain stems from a study of shared clonotypes between healthy human individuals. Looking at the study overall: Donor ages ranged 18 to 49 years: a couple of women, three men.

The sample holds one count of this clone. Its target is not known. TCRdb keeps only in-frame clones here, not all; method: immunoSEQ multiplex PCR. This table has about 2 million clones, around 96% appearing once. Naive CD8 populations comprised CD45RO-negative cells positively selected for CCR7, excluding terminally differentiated effector memory CD45RA+ cells. Donors comprised healthy HIV-negative adults lacking recent acute infections or vaccinations. Study-wide points: Naive subsets generally had larger estimated richness than memory subsets.

Sequenced: naive CD8+ T cells sorted from blood. The receptor's source is a man younger than 35 in good health.

CDR3 region: CASREQLGQPRGNQPQHF. CDR3 in DNA: TGTGCCAGCAGAGAACAATTGGGACAGCCGAGAGGCAATCAGCCCCAGCATTTT. The V and J genes are TRBV25-1 and TRBJ1-5; 7 bases line up with TRBD1. V was pared by 6 bases and J by 2 bases, with 16 bases of the junction left unmatched. Looked up from germline, CDR1 is MGHDK and CDR2 is SYGVNS. This CDR3 has 18 residues.